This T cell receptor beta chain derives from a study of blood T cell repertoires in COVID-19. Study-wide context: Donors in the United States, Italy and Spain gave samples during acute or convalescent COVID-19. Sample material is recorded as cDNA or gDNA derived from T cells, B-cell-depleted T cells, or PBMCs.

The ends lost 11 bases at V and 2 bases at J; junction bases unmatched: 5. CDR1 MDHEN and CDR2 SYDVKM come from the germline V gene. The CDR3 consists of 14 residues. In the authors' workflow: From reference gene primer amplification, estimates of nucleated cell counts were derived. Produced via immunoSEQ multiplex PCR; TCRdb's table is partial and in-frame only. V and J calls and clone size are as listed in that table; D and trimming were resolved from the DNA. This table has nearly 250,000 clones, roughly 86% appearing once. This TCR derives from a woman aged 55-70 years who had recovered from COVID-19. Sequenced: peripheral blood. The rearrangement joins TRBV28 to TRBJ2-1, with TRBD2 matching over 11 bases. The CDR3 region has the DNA TGTGCCTCTAGCGGGGGGAGGACCTACAATGAGCAGTTCTTC. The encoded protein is CASSGGRTYNEQFF.